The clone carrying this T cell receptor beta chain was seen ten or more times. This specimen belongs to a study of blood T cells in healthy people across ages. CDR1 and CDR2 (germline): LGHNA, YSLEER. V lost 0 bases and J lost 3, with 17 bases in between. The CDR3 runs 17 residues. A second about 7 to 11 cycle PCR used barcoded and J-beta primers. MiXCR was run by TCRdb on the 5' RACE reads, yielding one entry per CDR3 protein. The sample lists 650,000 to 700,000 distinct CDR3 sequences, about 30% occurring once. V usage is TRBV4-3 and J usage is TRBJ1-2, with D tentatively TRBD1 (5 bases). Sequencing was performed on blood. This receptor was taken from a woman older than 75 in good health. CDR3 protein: CASSQEGLGGRDYGYTF. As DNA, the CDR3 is TGCGCCAGCAGCCAAGAAGGGCTTGGGGGTCGGGACTATGGCTACACCTTC.